This TCR beta chain was captured by sequencing in a study of patients and donors after allogeneic stem cell transplantation (dated by TCRdb to the early 2020s). Details on this clonotype: This clone's antigen is unknown. No qualities accompany the bases; no much larger clone lies one base away.

Trimming removed 4 bases from V and 4 bases from J; the gene matches leave 10 bases unexplained. Reading the germline V gene gives CDR1 SGHRS and CDR2 YFSETQ. The CDR3 starts with the cysteine, ends with the phenylalanine, and has 15 residues. Only the CDR3 DNA stays, 45 bases, in frame from base 1. Library preparation was by RT-PCR. Sequencing instrument: NextSeq 550. Clones were called with MiXCR by TCRdb after fastp trimmed the public reads at Q25, and only in-frame beta chains were retained. Rows matching on CDR3 protein sequence are summarized as one entry with the most common DNA and genes. Counted in this sample were approximately 150,000 distinct CDR3 sequences; approximately 30% of them appeared once. Roughly 3.2% of the sample is in the top ten clones.

The sample taken for sequencing was blood, either unsorted or a sorted T cell fraction (not recorded which). The V and J genes are TRBV5-1 and TRBJ2-5; a stretch of 7 junction bases matches TRBD1. The sequence came from a human donor who was either an allogeneic HSCT recipient or a stem cell or donor lymphocyte infusion donor (not recorded which). It is not recorded whose cells these are; they may come from a transplant donor. The CDR3 protein is CASSGDRVLRETQYF. Read as DNA, the sequence is TGCGCCAGCAGCGGAGACAGGGTCCTTCGAGAGACCCAGTACTTC.